Described below is a single TCR beta chain sequence and its context. Its antigen is still unknown. The CDR3 is made up of 13 amino acids. V gave up 1 base and J gave up 7 bases, with 12 bases separating them. Per germline, CDR1 GTSNPN and CDR2 SVGIG (reference sequence). The data originate from a study of OX40 agonist ivuxolimab in advanced cancers. Study-level points and caveats: Relative to CD4+, CD8+ T cells held more expanded clones on average.

The assay was immunoSEQ multiplex PCR, and TCRdb's table has in-frame clones only and misses some. The sample lists about 45,000 clones; around 89% were seen once. This chain connects TRBV30 to TRBJ2-3; a possible D gene is TRBD1 (6 bases). The sequencing here drew on CD4+ or CD8+ T cells sorted from blood, taken in a trial of the OX40 agonist ivuxolimab. The source is an adult with an advanced solid tumor such as melanoma, head and neck, liver or kidney cancer. This CDR3 reads CAWSAHRENTQYF. For the CDR3, the DNA is TGTGCCTGGAGTGCACACAGGGAAAATACGCAGTATTTT.